One and the same sample provided the 20 T cell receptor beta chains below, sequenced in a study of T cell repertoires in cytomegalovirus infection. Their antigens remain unidentified. Each CDR3 protein gets one entry after TCRdb re-called the reads with MiXCR. The sample has 160,000 or so distinct CDR3 sequences; about 20% are singletons. Material: CD8+ T cells from cultured PBMCs, obtained from culture after CMV antigen stimulation. The receptors stem from a human donor in good health (CMV status not recorded). Some clones in this sample may be carry-over from other donors' samples.

This sequence joins TRBV7-9 and TRBJ2-5; the D is unclear. Trimming took 5 bases from V and 4 from J, leaving 14 bases between them. CDR1 and CDR2 from the germline V gene are SEHNR and FQNEAQ (reference sequence). The CDR3 is 14 residues long. The DNA for the CDR3 is TGTGCCAGCAGCCCCCCCGATTGGGGAGAGACCCAGTACTTC. Encoded protein: CASSPPDWGETQYF.

This clonotype was counted between two and nine times. The chain employs TRBV5-6 and TRBJ1-3, with TRBD1 matching over 7 bases. This CDR3 has 14 residues. V was pared by 2 bases and J by 5 bases, with 4 bases of the junction left unmatched. Germline loops: CDR1 SGHDT, CDR2 YYEEEE. DNA of the CDR3: TGTGCCAGCAGCTTTAAGGGGGCAAGAAACACCATATATTTT. Translated: CASSFKGARNTIYF.

The chain combines TRBV12-3 or TRBV12-4 with TRBJ1-1; the D is unclear. V was clipped by 4 bases and J by 7 bases, with 7 bases between them. The CDR3 runs to 11 residues. The chain's CDR3 is CASSSLDEAFF. CDR3 nucleotides: TGTGCCAGCAGTTCCCTCGATGAAGCTTTCTTT.

The J gene is TRBJ1-4, the V gene TRBV7-8; 7 bases are shared with TRBD1. Germline-derived CDR1 and CDR2 are SGHVS and FQNEAQ. Losses at the gene ends were 1 base for V and 0 bases for J; bases not matched to a gene: 11. This CDR3 has 19 amino acids. The DNA of the CDR3 is TGTGCCAGCAGCTTAGAGGGCCCGACAGGGTTTGCAACTAATGAAAAACTGTTTTTT. It translates to CASSLEGPTGFATNEKLFF. Variable domain in full (rest from reference TRBV7-8 and TRBJ1-4): GAGVSQSPRYKVAKRGQDVALRCDPISGHVSLFWYQQALGQGPEFLTYFQNEAQLDKSGLPSDRFFAERPEGSVSTLKIQRTQQEDSAVYLCASSLEGPTGFATNEKLFFGSGTQLSVL.

This clonotype occurred many times. This rearrangement joins TRBV7-2 to TRBJ2-1; D ambiguous. V shed 5 bases and J shed 0 bases, with 11 bases lying between them. The length of the CDR3 is 15 residues. CDR1 and CDR2 (germline): SGHTA, FQGNSA. This chain's CDR3 is CASSTLRSSYNEQFF. In nucleotides, the CDR3 is TGTGCCAGCAGCACACTACGAAGCTCCTACAATGAGCAGTTCTTC.

J is TRBJ2-7 and V is TRBV6-5, with 8 bases lining up with TRBD1. The CDR3 runs to 13 residues. J gave up 7 bases and V 5 bases, and 7 bases lay outside the gene matches. CDR1 MNHEY and CDR2 SVGAGI come from the germline V gene. The CDR3 DNA follows: TGTGCCAGCAGTCCCAGGGGGCCCCTGGAGCAGTACTTC. This codes for CASSPRGPLEQYF.

This clonotype was observed a few times. The chain uses TRBV19 and TRBJ2-7; tentatively, D is TRBD1 (6 bases). Trimming cost V 3 bases and J 6 bases, with 9 bases left between them. The CDR3 is 12 residues long. Germline V gene lookup returns CDR1 LNHDA and CDR2 SQIVND (reference sequence). This CDR3 is CASSMDSSEQYF. The DNA of the CDR3 is TGTGCCAGTAGTATGGACAGTTCCGAGCAGTACTTC.

The CDR3 bases are TGTGCCAGCAGGGCTCCAGGGGGAGCGGGGGAGCTGTTTTTT. This encodes CASRAPGGAGELFF. This sequence joins TRBV11-2 and TRBJ2-2; 7 bases line up with TRBD1. The germline CDR1 and CDR2 sequences are SGHAT and FQNNGV. V was clipped by 6 bases and J by 8 bases; unmatched bases: 9. CDR3 length: 14 amino acids.

The genes are TRBV6-2 or TRBV6-3 and TRBJ2-1, with TRBD1 matching over 8 bases. Germline V CDR1 and CDR2: MNHEY, SVGEGT. The V gene end was trimmed by 9 bases and the J gene end by 6 bases; junction bases not matched to a gene: 10. This CDR3 contains 14 residues. For the CDR3, the DNA is TGTGCCAGAAAAAGGGTGGACAGGGTCAATGAGCAGTTCTTC. Protein sequence: CARKRVDRVNEQFF.

This clonotype has just a few counts. The J gene is TRBJ2-7, the V gene TRBV6-2 or TRBV6-3; 7 bases fit TRBD1. The V segment lost 8 bases and the J segment 2 bases; nucleotides outside the gene matches: 15. Germline values: CDR1 MNHEY, CDR2 SVGEGT. CDR3 size: 16 residues. The DNA for the CDR3 is TGTGCCAGCTTGCTAACAGGGGCCGAGCTACCCTACGAGCAGTACTTC. Residues: CASLLTGAELPYEQYF.

This clonotype has only a few counts. The chain employs TRBV6-1 and TRBJ1-5, with 7 bases that match TRBD1. Germline V gives CDR1 MNHNS, CDR2 SASEGT. V shed 3 bases and J 7 bases; nucleotides not matched to a gene: 6. The CDR3 contains 14 residues. The CDR3 region is CASSETQGRQPQHF. CDR3 bases: TGTGCCAGCAGTGAGACACAGGGGAGGCAGCCCCAGCATTTT.

This clonotype was seen a few times. V and J are TRBV20-1 and TRBJ2-7; 9 bases are shared with TRBD1. This CDR3 contains 14 residues. Trimming at V came to 6 bases and at J to 7 bases, leaving 13 bases not matched to a gene. CDR1 is DFQATT, CDR2 SNEGSKA, per germline (reference sequence). The CDR3 loop is CSANPGQGQREQYF. The CDR3 DNA follows: TGCAGTGCAAATCCGGGACAGGGTCAACGTGAGCAGTACTTC.

Ten or more counts support this clonotype. The genes are TRBV27 and TRBJ2-1; 10 bases align to TRBD2. The V and J ends lost 0 bases and 0 bases, in that order; junction bases with no gene match: 5. The length of the CDR3 is 18 residues. From germline, CDR1 is MNHEY and CDR2 SMNVEV (reference sequence). In DNA, the CDR3 is TGTGCCAGCAGTTTATCTTCCATAGCGGGGGGCTCCTACAATGAGCAGTTCTTC. It specifies CASSLSSIAGGSYNEQFF.

The table lists this clonotype with a few counts. The chain uses TRBV7-9 and TRBJ2-1; 8 bases are shared with TRBD2. From germline, CDR1 is SEHNR and CDR2 FQNEAQ (reference sequence). The CDR3 is 22 residues long. After removal of 5 bases from V and 3 bases from J, the junction contained 27 bases not matched to a gene. The CDR3 DNA is TGTGCCAGCAGCCTAACACCAAACAGAGGGGACGGGGGGGCCTATTTCTACAATGAGCAGTTCTTC. Its protein product is CASSLTPNRGDGGAYFYNEQFF.

The J gene is TRBJ2-7, the V gene TRBV25-1, with 10 bases that match TRBD2. After removal of 4 bases from V and 5 bases from J, the junction contained 14 bases not matched to a gene. There are 17 residues in the CDR3. CDR1 MGHDK and CDR2 SYGVNS come from the germline V gene. This CDR3 reads CASSGSLEGLARDEQYF. The CDR3 DNA follows: TGTGCCAGCAGTGGCTCCTTGGAGGGACTAGCGAGGGACGAGCAGTACTTC.

This clonotype has only a few counts. This chain joins TRBV12-5 and TRBJ2-5; no reliable D call. CDR1 is LGHNT and CDR2 is FRNRAP in the germline V gene. The CDR3 runs to 11 residues. The V gene lost 3 bases and the J gene lost 5 bases, with 4 bases spanning the gap. As DNA, the CDR3 is TGTGCTAGTGGTTTTTTCGAGACCCAGTACTTC. Residues: CASGFFETQYF. The variable domain in full, with the rest retrieved from reference TRBV12-5 and TRBJ2-5, is DARVTQTPRHKVTEMGQEVTMRCQPILGHNTVFWYRQTMMQGLELLAYFRNRAPLDDSGMPKDRFSAEMPDATLATLKIQPSEPRDSAVYFCASGFFETQYFGPGTRLLVL.

V is TRBV7-2 and J is TRBJ1-1; tentatively, D is TRBD1 (5 bases). Germline values: CDR1 SGHTA, CDR2 FQGNSA. The V and J ends lost 1 base and 4 bases respectively, with 13 bases between them. The CDR3 contains 15 residues. CDR3 sequence: CASSLEARGSTEAFF. DNA of the CDR3: TGTGCCAGCAGCTTAGAGGCTCGGGGGAGCACTGAAGCTTTCTTT.

This clonotype was recorded many times. The chain combines TRBV5-1 with TRBJ2-7; 10 bases agree with TRBD2. After removal of 2 bases from V and 3 bases from J, the junction contained 5 bases not matched to a gene. Germline CDR1 reads SGHRS; CDR2 reads YFSETQ. The CDR3 is made up of 15 amino acids. As DNA, the CDR3 is TGCGCCAGCAGCTTAGTGGGGACTAGCGTCTACGAGCAGTACTTC. This codes for CASSLVGTSVYEQYF.

The chain carries TRBV6-5 and TRBJ2-1; the D is unclear. CDR3 length: 12 amino acids. Germline CDR1 and CDR2: MNHEY and SVGAGI. V lost 0 bases to trimming and J lost 8 bases, with 5 bases between them. The CDR3 DNA reads TGTGCCAGCAGTTACTCGGCGCATGAGCAGTTCTTC. This sequence encodes CASSYSAHEQFF.

This clonotype came up a few times. The chain joins TRBV4-1 to TRBJ1-1, with a tentative D call TRBD1 (6 bases). CDR1 is MGHRA and CDR2 is YSYEKL in the germline V gene. Trimming left V 2 bases short and J 11 bases short, with 15 bases between. The CDR3 is 13 amino acids. DNA for the CDR3: TGCGCCAGCAGCCAAAAGAAGACAGGAACGGCTTTCTTT. Protein sequence: CASSQKKTGTAFF.